The clone carrying this TCR beta chain has at least ten counts. This sample stems from a study of CD8 T cells in ankylosing spondylitis. Germline V gene sequence: CDR1 SGHVS, CDR2 FQNEAQ. This CDR3 has 14 residues. V lost 5 bases, J lost 7 bases, and 7 bases stayed unmatched. TCRdb redid the calling of the 5' RACE reads with MiXCR, one entry per CDR3 protein. The data contain 80,000 to 100,000 distinct CDR3 sequences, roughly 8.7% of them singletons. This receptor was obtained from a male donor with ankylosing spondylitis or in good health (not recorded which). V gene TRBV7-8 combines with J gene TRBJ2-3; 9 bases are shared with TRBD1. The sample was blood, either unsorted or a sorted T cell fraction (not recorded which). The CDR3 coding sequence is TGTGCCAGCAGCCCCAGGACAGGGGATAATACGCAGTATTTT. Encoded protein: CASSPRTGDNTQYF.